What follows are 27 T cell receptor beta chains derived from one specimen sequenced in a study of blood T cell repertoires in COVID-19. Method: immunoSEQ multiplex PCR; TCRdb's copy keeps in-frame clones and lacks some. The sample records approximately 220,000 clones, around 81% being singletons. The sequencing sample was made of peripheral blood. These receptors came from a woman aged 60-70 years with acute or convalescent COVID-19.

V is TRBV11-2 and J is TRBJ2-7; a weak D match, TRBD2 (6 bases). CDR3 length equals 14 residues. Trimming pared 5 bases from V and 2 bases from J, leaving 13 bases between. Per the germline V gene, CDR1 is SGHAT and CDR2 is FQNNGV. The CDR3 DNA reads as TGTGCCAGCAGCATTGAGGGACTCCCCTACGAGCAGTACTTC. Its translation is CASSIEGLPYEQYF. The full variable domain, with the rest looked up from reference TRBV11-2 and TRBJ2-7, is EAGVAQSPRYKIIEKRQSVAFWCNPISGHATLYWYQQILGQGPKLLIQFQNNGVVDDSQLPKDRFSAERLKGVDSTLKIQPAKLEDSAVYLCASSIEGLPYEQYFGPGTRLTVT.

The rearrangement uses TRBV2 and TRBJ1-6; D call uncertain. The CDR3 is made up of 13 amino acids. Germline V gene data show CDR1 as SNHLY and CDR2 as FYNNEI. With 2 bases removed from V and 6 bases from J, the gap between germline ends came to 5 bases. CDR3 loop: CASSESPNSPLHF. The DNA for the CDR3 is TGTGCCAGCAGTGAAAGCCCTAATTCACCCCTCCACTTT. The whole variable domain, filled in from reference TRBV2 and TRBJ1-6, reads EPEVTQTPSHQVTQMGQEVILRCVPISNHLYFYWYRQILGQKVEFLVSFYNNEISEKSEIFDDQFSVERPDGSNFTLKIRSTKLEDSAMYFCASSESPNSPLHFGNGTRLTVT.

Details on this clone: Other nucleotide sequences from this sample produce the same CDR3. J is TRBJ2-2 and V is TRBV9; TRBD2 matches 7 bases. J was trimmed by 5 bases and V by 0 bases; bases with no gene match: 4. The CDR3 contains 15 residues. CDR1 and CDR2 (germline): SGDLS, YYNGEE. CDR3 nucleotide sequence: TGTGCCAGCAGCGTAGGCGGGGGAGGGACCGGGGAGCTGTTTTTT. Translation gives CASSVGGGGTGELFF.

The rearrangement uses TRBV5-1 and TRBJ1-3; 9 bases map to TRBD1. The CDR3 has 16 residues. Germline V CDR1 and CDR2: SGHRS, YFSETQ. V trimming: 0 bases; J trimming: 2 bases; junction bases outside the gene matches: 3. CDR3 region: CASSLGDRVAGNTIYF. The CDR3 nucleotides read TGCGCCAGCAGCTTGGGGGACAGGGTAGCTGGAAACACCATATATTTT.

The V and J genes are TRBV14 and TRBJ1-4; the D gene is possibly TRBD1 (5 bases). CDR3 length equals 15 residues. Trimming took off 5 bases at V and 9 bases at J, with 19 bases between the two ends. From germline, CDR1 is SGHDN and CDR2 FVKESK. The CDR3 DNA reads TGTGCCAGCAGCGAACTCGACAGCCCAGGGAAAAAACTGTTTTTT. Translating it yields CASSELDSPGKKLFF.

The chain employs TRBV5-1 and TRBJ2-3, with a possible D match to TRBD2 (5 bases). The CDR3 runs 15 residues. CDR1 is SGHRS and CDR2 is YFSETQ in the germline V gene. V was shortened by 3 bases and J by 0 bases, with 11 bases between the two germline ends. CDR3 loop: CASSSIAGSTDTQYF. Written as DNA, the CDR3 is TGCGCCAGCAGCTCCATTGCGGGCAGCACAGATACGCAGTATTTT.

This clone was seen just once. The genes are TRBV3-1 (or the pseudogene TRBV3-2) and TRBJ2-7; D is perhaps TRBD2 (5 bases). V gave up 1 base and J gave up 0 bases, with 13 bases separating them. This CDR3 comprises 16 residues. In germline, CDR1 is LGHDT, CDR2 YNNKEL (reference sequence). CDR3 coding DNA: TGTGCCAGCAGCCAAGGACACCCTGAGGGCTCCTACGAGCAGTACTTC. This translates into CASSQGHPEGSYEQYF.

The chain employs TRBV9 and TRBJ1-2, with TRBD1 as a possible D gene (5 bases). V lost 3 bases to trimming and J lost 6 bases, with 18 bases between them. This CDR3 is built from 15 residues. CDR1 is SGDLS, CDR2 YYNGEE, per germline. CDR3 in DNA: TGTGCCAGCAGCGCGGGGGGTCGATGGGCCGATGGCTACACCTTC. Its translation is CASSAGGRWADGYTF.

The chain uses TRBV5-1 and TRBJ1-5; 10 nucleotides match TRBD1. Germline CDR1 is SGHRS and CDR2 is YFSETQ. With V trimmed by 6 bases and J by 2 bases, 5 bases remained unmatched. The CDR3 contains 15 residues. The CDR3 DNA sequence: TGCGCCAGCAAAACCGGGACAGGGGGCAATCAGCCCCAGCATTTT. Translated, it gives CASKTGTGGNQPQHF.

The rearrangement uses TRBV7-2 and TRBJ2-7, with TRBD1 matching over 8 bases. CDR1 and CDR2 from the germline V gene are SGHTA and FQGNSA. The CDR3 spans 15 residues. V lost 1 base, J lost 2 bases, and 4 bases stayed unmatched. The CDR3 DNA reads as TGTGCCAGCAGCTTAGGGACAGGGAGAGCCTACGAGCAGTACTTC. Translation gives CASSLGTGRAYEQYF.

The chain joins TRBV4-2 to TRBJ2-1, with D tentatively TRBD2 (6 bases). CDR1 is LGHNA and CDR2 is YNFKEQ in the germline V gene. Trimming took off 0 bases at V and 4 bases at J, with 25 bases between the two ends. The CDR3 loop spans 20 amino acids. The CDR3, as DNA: TGTGCCAGCAGCCAAGATTGGGAGGTACCGGGGCCGGGCTTGTACAATGAGCAGTTCTTC. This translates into CASSQDWEVPGPGLYNEQFF.

CDR3 region: CASSTDGGAANSPLHF. The CDR3 nucleotides read TGTGCCAGCAGCACTGACGGGGGAGCAGCGAATTCACCCCTCCACTTT. V gene TRBV5-4 combines with J gene TRBJ1-6; possibly TRBD1 for D (5 bases). The germline V gene has CDR1 SGHNT and CDR2 YYREEE (reference sequence). This CDR3 spans 16 amino acids. V was pared by 4 bases and J by 7 bases, with 18 bases between.

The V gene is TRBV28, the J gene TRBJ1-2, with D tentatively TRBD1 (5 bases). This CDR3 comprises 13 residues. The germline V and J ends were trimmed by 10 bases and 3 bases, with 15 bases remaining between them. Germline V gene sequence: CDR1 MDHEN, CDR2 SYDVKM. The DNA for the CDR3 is TGTGCCACTCTACAGGCCGTCTACTATGGCTACACCTTC. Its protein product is CATLQAVYYGYTF.

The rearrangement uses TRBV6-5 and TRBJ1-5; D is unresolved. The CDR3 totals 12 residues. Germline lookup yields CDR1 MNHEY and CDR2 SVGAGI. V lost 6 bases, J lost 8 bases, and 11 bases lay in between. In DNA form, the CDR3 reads TGTGCCAGCAGAAGATGGGGAGAGCCCCAGCATTTT. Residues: CASRRWGEPQHF.

CDR3: CASSESIWTGGLNSPLHF. The CDR3 DNA sequence: TGTGCCAGCAGTGAATCCATCTGGACAGGGGGCTTGAATTCACCCCTCCACTTT. The rearrangement uses TRBV6-1 and TRBJ1-6, with 11 bases fitting TRBD1. V lost 2 bases, J lost 7 bases, and 10 bases stayed unmatched. The CDR3 has 18 amino acids. Germline CDR1 reads MNHNS; CDR2 reads SASEGT.

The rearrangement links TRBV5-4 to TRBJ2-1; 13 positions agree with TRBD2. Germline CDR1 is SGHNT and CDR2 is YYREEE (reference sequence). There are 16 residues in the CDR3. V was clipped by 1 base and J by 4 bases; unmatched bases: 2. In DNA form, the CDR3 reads TGTGCCAGCAGCTTGCCACTAGCGGGGGGGTACAATGAGCAGTTCTTC. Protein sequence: CASSLPLAGGYNEQFF.

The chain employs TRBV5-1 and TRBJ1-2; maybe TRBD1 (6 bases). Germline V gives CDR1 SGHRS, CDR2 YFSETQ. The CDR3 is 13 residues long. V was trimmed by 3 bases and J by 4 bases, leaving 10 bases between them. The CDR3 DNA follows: TGCGCCAGCAGCTCAGGGGATGGCTATGGCTACACCTTC. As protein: CASSSGDGYGYTF.

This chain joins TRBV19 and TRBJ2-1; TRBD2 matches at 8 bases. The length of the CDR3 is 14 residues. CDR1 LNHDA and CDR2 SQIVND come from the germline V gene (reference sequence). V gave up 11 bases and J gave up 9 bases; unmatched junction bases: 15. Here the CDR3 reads CACAPSGGVGEQFF. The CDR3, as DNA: TGTGCCTGCGCGCCATCGGGGGGGGTAGGTGAGCAGTTCTTC.

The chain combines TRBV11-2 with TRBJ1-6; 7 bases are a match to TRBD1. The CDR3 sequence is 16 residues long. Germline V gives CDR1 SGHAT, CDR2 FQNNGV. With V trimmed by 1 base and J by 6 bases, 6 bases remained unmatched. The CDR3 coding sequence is TGTGCCAGCAGCTTAGGGGTAGGGACAGCTAATTCACCCCTCCACTTT. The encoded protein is CASSLGVGTANSPLHF.

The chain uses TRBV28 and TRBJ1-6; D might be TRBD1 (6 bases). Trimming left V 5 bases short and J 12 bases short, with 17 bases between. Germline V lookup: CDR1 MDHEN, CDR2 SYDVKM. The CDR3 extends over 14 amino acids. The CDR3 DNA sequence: TGTGCCAGCAGTCGGACAGTAGCCAAGGGACCCCTCCACTTT. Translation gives CASSRTVAKGPLHF.

CDR3 in DNA: TGTGCCAGCAGCCAACCCCACGGGGACAGGGGGCGCTTATATGGCTACACCTTC. Translation: CASSQPHGDRGRLYGYTF. The chain carries TRBV14 and TRBJ1-2; 12 bases map to TRBD1. Germline CDR1 SGHDN, CDR2 FVKESK. This CDR3 spans 18 amino acids. V was pared by 2 bases and J by 5 bases, with 12 bases of the junction left unmatched.

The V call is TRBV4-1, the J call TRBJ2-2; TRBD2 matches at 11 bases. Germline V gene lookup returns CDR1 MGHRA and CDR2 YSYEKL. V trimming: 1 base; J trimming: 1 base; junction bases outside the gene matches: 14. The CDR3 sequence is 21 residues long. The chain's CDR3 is CASSQGLAGGFFRLNTGELFF. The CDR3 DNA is TGCGCCAGCAGCCAAGGTCTAGCGGGGGGATTTTTCCGATTGAACACCGGGGAGCTGTTTTTT.

The CDR3 coding sequence is TGTGCCAGCAGTGAGGGAGGAACCGAAAGGCAGTTCTTC. Protein product: CASSEGGTERQFF. The V and J genes are TRBV25-1 and TRBJ2-1; perhaps TRBD2 as D (6 bases). The CDR3 covers 13 residues. Trimming removed 3 bases from V and 12 bases from J, with 15 bases in between. Germline CDR1 MGHDK, CDR2 SYGVNS.

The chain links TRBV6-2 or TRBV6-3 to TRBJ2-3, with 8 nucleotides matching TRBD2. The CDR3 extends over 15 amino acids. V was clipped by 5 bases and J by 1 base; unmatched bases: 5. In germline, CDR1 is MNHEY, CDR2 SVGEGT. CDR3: CASSRAGAGTDTQYF. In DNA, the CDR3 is TGTGCCAGCAGTCGAGCGGGGGCAGGCACAGATACGCAGTATTTT.

The CDR3 is CASSTGQISGNTIYF. The DNA of the CDR3 is TGTGCCAGCAGTACTGGACAGATCTCTGGAAACACCATATATTTT. The chain combines TRBV28 with TRBJ1-3, with D maybe TRBD1 (6 bases). The V end was cut by 5 bases, the J end by 0 bases, with 11 bases between. This CDR3 spans 15 amino acids. The V gene's germline CDR1 is MDHEN and CDR2 SYDVKM.

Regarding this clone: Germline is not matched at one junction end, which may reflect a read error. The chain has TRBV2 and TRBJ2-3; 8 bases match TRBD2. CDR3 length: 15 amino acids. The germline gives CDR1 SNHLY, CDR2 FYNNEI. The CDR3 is CASSEARGGTDTQYF. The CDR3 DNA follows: TGTGCCAGCAGTGAAGCACGGGGGGGCACTGATACGCAGTATTTT.

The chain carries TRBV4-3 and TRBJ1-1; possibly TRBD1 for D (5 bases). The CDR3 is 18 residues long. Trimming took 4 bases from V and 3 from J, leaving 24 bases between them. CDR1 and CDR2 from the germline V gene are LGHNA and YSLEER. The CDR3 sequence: CASSPTRIPGVWDTEAFF. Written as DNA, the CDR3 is TGCGCCAGCAGCCCGACCCGAATACCGGGGGTTTGGGACACTGAAGCTTTCTTT.